The clone carrying this T cell receptor beta chain was counted between two and nine times. Its target is unknown. Trimming took off 3 bases at V and 6 bases at J, with 10 bases between the two ends. Germline CDR1 is SGDLS and CDR2 is YYNGEE. The CDR3 has 12 amino acids. The entry originates in a study of cytomegalovirus exposure and HLA in healthy donors. The wider study: About 85 million unique TCR sequences came from HLA-typed donors in an early release. The study, taken as a whole, reports: Indistinguishability led to the exclusion of some V segments, TRBV6-2 and TRBV6-3 included. Researchers counted 180 or so TCR beta chains as cytomegalovirus-associated. Earlier analysis found most TCR beta V segments productive about 90% or about 30% of the time.

It was with 60 Vbeta and 13 Jbeta primers that the PCR ran. This table comes from immunoSEQ multiplex PCR, and its TCRdb copy is limited to in-frame clones, with some not included. In the table there are some 180,000 clones, over 65% of which are singletons. The chain joins TRBV9 to TRBJ2-7; perhaps TRBD1 as D (7 bases). The material sequenced was PBMCs. The sequence was obtained from a woman in her twenties or thirties in good health and CMV-seronegative. The CDR3 is CASSAQGGEQYF. As DNA, the CDR3 is TGTGCCAGCAGCGCGCAGGGGGGCGAGCAGTACTTC.